This TCR beta chain was identified during a study of OX40 agonist ivuxolimab in advanced cancers. Study information: Partial responses were achieved by three patients, of whom one had hepatocellular carcinoma and two had cutaneous melanoma. Study findings and constraints: Averaging showed that CD8+ T cells had more expanded clones than CD4+ did. Circulating CD4+ and CD8+ T cells showed clonal expansion by week 6 at 0.1 to 3.0 mg/kg.

This CDR3 comprises 10 residues. Trimming shortened V by 6 bases and J by 10 bases, and 10 bases separated the two germline ends. Germline CDR1 and CDR2: SQVTM and ANQGSEA. Patients were ineligible given autoimmune disease history or systemic immunosuppression. Produced via immunoSEQ multiplex PCR; TCRdb's table is partial and in-frame only. The sample contains approximately 61,000 clones, roughly 80% of which appear only once. Turning to this clone: Its cognate antigen is unknown.

The chain joins TRBV29-1 to TRBJ2-1; maybe TRBD2 (6 bases). The clonotype comes from an adult with an advanced solid tumor such as melanoma, head and neck, liver or kidney cancer. Sequencing used CD4+ or CD8+ T cells sorted from blood, obtained in a trial of the OX40 agonist ivuxolimab. CDR3 in amino acids: CSVLAGEQFF. The CDR3 nucleotides are TGCAGCGTCCTCGCGGGAGAGCAGTTCTTC.